This T cell receptor beta chain was sequenced during a study of cytomegalovirus exposure and HLA in healthy donors. Study-level results: Among the most significant clusters, several appeared linked to common viral pathogens in a later analysis. Previous analysis showed most TCR beta V segments were productive about 90% or about 30% of the time. Later analysis found that TCR beta chains associated with HLA were more clonally expanded than other, equally common chains.

As to this clone: Its antigen is currently unknown.

Although they were nominally healthy when sampled, donors likely had unrecorded immune exposures. A multiplex PCR was run with 60 Vbeta primers and 13 Jbeta primers. The method was immunoSEQ multiplex PCR; TCRdb's version includes in-frame clones alone and lacks a portion of them. The data hold 70,000 to 95,000 clones, with roughly 60% observed a single time. This CDR3 comprises 14 residues. The germline gives CDR1 SGHDN, CDR2 FVKESK. Trimming took 0 bases from V and 8 from J, leaving 11 bases between them. Sequencing used PBMCs. J is TRBJ2-1 and V is TRBV14; D ambiguous. The TCR sequence derives from a woman younger than 45 in good health and CMV-seropositive. CDR3 region: CASSQDQVAHEQFF. CDR3 sequence (DNA): TGTGCCAGCAGCCAAGATCAGGTGGCTCATGAGCAGTTCTTC.